This is a list of T cell receptor beta chains from one sample in a study of CD8 T cells in Susac syndrome. In TCRdb, the immunoSEQ multiplex PCR reads were re-called with MiXCR into one record per CDR3 protein. The sample contains about 240,000 distinct CDR3 sequences, almost 97% of which appear only once. Sequenced material: CD4+ T cells from PBMCs. Source of these receptors: a human donor with Susac syndrome. The CDR3 runs from the conserved cysteine through the conserved F or W. D genes are given only for firm matches. A clone size is listed for some rows: how often the clone was seen (once, few, many), or a class if it is expanded.

cdr3_nt cdr3_aa d_call j_call v_call clone_size
TGTGCCAGCAGTGCGGGGATCGCAGATACGCAGTATTTT CASSAGIADTQYF NA TRBJ2-3 TRBV6-4 NA
TGTGCCAGCAGCCGAAGCAGGAGGACCACCTACGAGCAGTACTTC CASSRSRRTTYEQYF NA TRBJ2-7 TRBV14 NA
TGCGCCAGCGGCGGGAGGGCATATGTAGATACGCAGTATTTT CASGGRAYVDTQYF TRBD2 TRBJ2-3 TRBV4-1 NA
TGCAGCGTTGATGACCTAGGAGATACGCAGTATTTT CSVDDLGDTQYF NA TRBJ2-3 TRBV29-1 NA
TGTGCCAGCAGCCCGAGCAGGGTTTACACTGAAGCTTTCTTT CASSPSRVYTEAFF NA TRBJ1-1 TRBV12-3/TRBV12-4 NA
TGTGCCAGCAGCTCGCGGGGCACAGATACGCAGTATTTT CASSSRGTDTQYF NA TRBJ2-3 TRBV7-3 NA
TGTGCCAGCAGCCTGGGACTAGCGGGAGGCAATGAGCAGTTCTTC CASSLGLAGGNEQFF TRBD2 TRBJ2-1 TRBV3-1 NA
TGTGCCAGCAGCTTAGATCTGAGCTCCTACAATGAGCAGTTCTTC CASSLDLSSYNEQFF NA TRBJ2-1 TRBV11-2 once
TGTGCCAGCTTGAACCGGGACAGAGGCCCTGAAGCTTTCTTT CASLNRDRGPEAFF TRBD1 TRBJ1-1 TRBV18 NA
TGTGCCACCAGCAGAGCGGCGGGAGACCGGGAGCTGTTTTTT CATSRAAGDRELFF TRBD2 TRBJ2-2 TRBV15 NA
TGTGCCAGCAGTGCCCCGGGACTGCTCTATTCTGGCTACACCTTC CASSAPGLLYSGYTF NA TRBJ1-2 TRBV28 NA
TGCGCCAGCAGCTGGATACTTGGCGGCCAAGAGACCCAGTACTTC CASSWILGGQETQYF NA TRBJ2-5 TRBV5-1 NA
TGCAGCGTCGCGAAGAGCTCCTACGAGCAGTACTTC CSVAKSSYEQYF NA TRBJ2-7 TRBV29-1 NA
TGCAGTGCTAGAGATGAGGCTAACTATGGCTACACCTTC CSARDEANYGYTF NA TRBJ1-2 TRBV20-1 once
TGCGCCAGCAGCCAAGGAATTTTGGGCAGTAGCAATCAGCCCCAGCATTTT CASSQGILGSSNQPQHF NA TRBJ1-5 TRBV4-1 NA
TGTGCCAGCAGTTTACCCGGACTTGTAGCTTTCTTT CASSLPGLVAFF NA TRBJ1-1 TRBV28 NA
TGTGCCAGCAGCCCGGGACAGTTTCAAGAGACCCAGTACTTC CASSPGQFQETQYF TRBD1 TRBJ2-5 TRBV11-2 NA
TGTGCCAGCAGTTTGAGGGGATTTGAGACCCAGTACTTC CASSLRGFETQYF NA TRBJ2-5 TRBV12-3/TRBV12-4 NA
TGTGCCAGCAGCTTTTACCTAGCGGGGACGAACACCGGGGAGCTGTTTTTT CASSFYLAGTNTGELFF TRBD2 TRBJ2-2 TRBV7-8 NA
TGTGCCAGCTACGGACAGGGGGCATCAAAGATCGGTCAGCCCCAGCATTTT CASYGQGASKIGQPQHF TRBD1 TRBJ1-5 TRBV2 NA
TGTGCCAGCAGTTTTTGGCCCCCCGGACAGGGATACAATGAGCAGTTCTTC CASSFWPPGQGYNEQFF TRBD1 TRBJ2-1 TRBV28 NA
TGTGCCAGCAGCAAGATGTATGGCTACACCTTC CASSKMYGYTF NA TRBJ1-2 TRBV3-1 NA
TGTGCCAGCTCACCACCGAACTCCCTCAATGAGCAGTTCTTC CASSPPNSLNEQFF NA TRBJ2-1 TRBV18 NA
TGTGCCAGCAGCAAAGGGTTTGCTATCCAGCCTCGGGGCAATGAGCAGTTCTTC CASSKGFAIQPRGNEQFF NA TRBJ2-1 TRBV21-1 NA
TGTGCCAGTAGTCAGAGGGGAGTGAGAGAGACCCAGTACTTC CASSQRGVRETQYF NA TRBJ2-5 TRBV19 NA
TGCAGTGCTAGACGACAGCTAGGGGCTGTTGTTGGCAATCAGCCCCAGCATTTT CSARRQLGAVVGNQPQHF NA TRBJ1-5 TRBV20-1 NA
TGTGCCTGGAGTGCACTAGCGGCAGGCACCGGGGAGCTGTTTTTT CAWSALAAGTGELFF TRBD2 TRBJ2-2 TRBV30 NA
TGCAGCGTTGAAACACAGACGAACACTGAAGCTTTCTTT CSVETQTNTEAFF NA TRBJ1-1 TRBV29-1 NA
TGTGCCGTTCGATCTGGGGCCAACGTCCTGACTTTC CAVRSGANVLTF NA TRBJ2-6 TRBV28 NA
TGTGCCAGCAGTCCCGGACCGAGAGAGAACACCGGGGAGCTGTTTTTT CASSPGPRENTGELFF NA TRBJ2-2 TRBV12-3/TRBV12-4 NA
TGTGCCACTGGGCGGGAGGGCTCCGACGAGCAGTACTTC CATGREGSDEQYF TRBD2 TRBJ2-7 TRBV24-1 NA
TGTGCCACCAGTACACAGGGAAATGAGCAGTTCTTC CATSTQGNEQFF NA TRBJ2-1 TRBV24-1 NA
TGTGCTAGTGGTCGTACCCAGGGAACGCTGTACACCTTC CASGRTQGTLYTF NA TRBJ1-2 TRBV12-5 NA
TGCAGTGCTGTTCCGGGACAGGGGGTCACAGATACGCAGTATTTT CSAVPGQGVTDTQYF TRBD1 TRBJ2-3 TRBV20-1 NA
TGTGCCAGCACAAGAACGGGGAAAGGGTACGAGCAGTACTTC CASTRTGKGYEQYF NA TRBJ2-7 TRBV12-3/TRBV12-4 NA
TGTGCCACCAGCGGCGCAGCGGGGGGTAAGAATGAGCAGTTCTTC CATSGAAGGKNEQFF TRBD2 TRBJ2-1 TRBV24-1 NA
TGCAGGGCCAAGGGCGGAGATACGCAGTATTTT CRAKGGDTQYF NA TRBJ2-3 TRBV20-1 NA
TGCAGCGTTGACGGGACTAGGGGGACCTACAATGAGCAGTTCTTC CSVDGTRGTYNEQFF TRBD2 TRBJ2-1 TRBV29-1 NA
TGTGCCAGCAGCCTGGGATTCGGATCGGGGCTGTTTTTT CASSLGFGSGLFF NA TRBJ1-4 TRBV9 NA
TGCAGCGTTAGGACAGTAGCAGACAGCTACGAGCAGTACTTC CSVRTVADSYEQYF NA TRBJ2-7 TRBV29-1 NA
TGTGCCAGCAGCTCCCTGCGTCCCCCACTTAACTACGAGCAGTACTTC CASSSLRPPLNYEQYF NA TRBJ2-7 TRBV11-3 NA
TGTGCCAGCAGCTTTAATCGCGGCCAGACGTCTTTCTTT CASSFNRGQTSFF NA TRBJ1-1 TRBV5-6 NA
TGCGCCAGCAGCTCCGGACAGGGAAGTGCCGGGGAGCTGTTTTTT CASSSGQGSAGELFF TRBD1 TRBJ2-2 TRBV5-1 NA
TGCGCCAGCAGCTCAGGCCCGCCCGGGGGAAGCCAGTTCTTC CASSSGPPGGSQFF NA TRBJ2-1 TRBV5-1 NA
TGTGCCAGCAGTTCTAGCGGGGATTACAATGAGCAGTTCTTC CASSSSGDYNEQFF TRBD2 TRBJ2-1 TRBV12-3/TRBV12-4 NA
TGTGCCAGCAGCTCGGGACAGGGTCTGGATGAGCAGTTCTTC CASSSGQGLDEQFF TRBD1 TRBJ2-1 TRBV7-3 once
TGCAGTGCTAGCCGGGACCTCCTGATGGGCTACACCTTC CSASRDLLMGYTF NA TRBJ1-2 TRBV20-1 NA
TGCGCCAGCAGCGGGTCACGGGAAGCCCAGTTCTTC CASSGSREAQFF NA TRBJ2-1 TRBV5-1 NA
TGCGCCAGCAGCCAACAGACAGGGTCCCACTACGAGCAGTACTTC CASSQQTGSHYEQYF TRBD1 TRBJ2-7 TRBV4-1 NA
TGTGCCATCAGAGGGACAGGGGAAGAGACCCAGTACTTC CAIRGTGEETQYF TRBD1 TRBJ2-5 TRBV10-3 NA
TGCAGCGCTAGTAAGCCAGGGCTTCAATCTGGAAACACCATATATTTT CSASKPGLQSGNTIYF NA TRBJ1-3 TRBV29-1 NA
TGTGCCAGTCTGGCATTAGAGCACGGTGGGCTGAACACTGAAGCTTTCTTT CASLALEHGGLNTEAFF NA TRBJ1-1 TRBV27 NA
TGTGCCAGCAGTTTATTCTTGGGGACTAGCGGGAGAAACGAGCAGTACTTC CASSLFLGTSGRNEQYF TRBD2 TRBJ2-7 TRBV12-3/TRBV12-4 NA
TGTGCCAGCAGTACCATCAGGGAGAACTATGGCTACACCTTC CASSTIRENYGYTF NA TRBJ1-2 TRBV12-3/TRBV12-4 NA
TGTGCCAGCAGAAGGGACAGGGGGTCGAACGAGCAGTACTTC CASRRDRGSNEQYF TRBD1 TRBJ2-7 TRBV6-1 NA
TGTGCCAGCGTTAATCCTGGGGCGAGCTACACCTTC CASVNPGASYTF NA TRBJ1-2 TRBV6-5 NA
TGTGCCAGCAGCTTCGACCCGCAGTACTTC CASSFDPQYF NA TRBJ2-7 TRBV11-2 NA
TGTGCCAGCAGTTTTGGGGTCCGCTCCTACGAGCAGTACTTC CASSFGVRSYEQYF NA TRBJ2-7 TRBV12-3/TRBV12-4 once